This TCR beta chain was profiled in a study of T cell responses to AZD1222 COVID-19 vaccine. Regarding the study as a whole: Donor demographics were predominantly white British with a female majority; clonal diversity may be underestimated.

Using immunoSEQ multiplex PCR, the repertoire was profiled, and TCRdb retains in-frame clones only, with some absent. The data contain more than 95,000 clones, approximately 90% of them singletons. As concerns this clone: No antigen is known for it.

Trimming took off 5 bases at V and 1 base at J, with 14 bases between the two ends. This CDR3 contains 16 residues. From germline, CDR1 is SGHNT and CDR2 YENEEA. This sequence originates from an adult in good health. The chain is built from TRBV11-3 and TRBJ2-2; TRBD1 is a possible D gene (5 bases). This sample comprised peripheral blood, obtained on day 0 of AZD1222 vaccination. The chain's CDR3 is CASSGAGRMNTGELFF. Here the CDR3 DNA reads TGTGCCAGCAGCGGGGCAGGGCGGATGAACACCGGGGAGCTGTTTTTT. Variable domain in full (rest from reference TRBV11-3 and TRBJ2-2): EAGVVQSPRYKIIEKKQPVAFWCNPISGHNTLYWYLQNLGQGPELLIRYENEEAVDDSQLPKDRFSAERLKGVDSTLKIQPAELGDSAVYLCASSGAGRMNTGELFFGEGSRLTVL.